The TCR beta chain under discussion was sequenced for a study of regulatory T cells in long-lasting Graves disease. Study outcomes and limitations: A limited number of samples was an acknowledged limitation. Persistent disease was associated with favored TRBV28 usage and with favored use of TRBJ1-2 and TRBJ2-5. Shared public clonotypes totalled approximately 3,000 in persistent patients, compared with roughly 970 in new patients.

Building the TCR beta libraries relied on iRepertoire HTBI primers, and CDR3 regions underwent Arm-PCR. From the multiplex PCR reads, TCRdb called clonotypes with MiXCR, one entry per CDR3 protein. The table has about 430,000 distinct CDR3 sequences, around 20% seen once. This clonotype was counted ten times or more. Antigen unknown. This sample's time point: persistent/refractory GD, antithyroid drugs over 5 years with positive TRAb. Generation of the TCR library employed RNA extracted from PBMCs. J was trimmed by 4 bases and V by 6 bases; bases with no gene match: 4. CDR1 and CDR2 (germline): SNHLY, FYNNEI. The CDR3 is 16 residues long.

This specimen consisted of peripheral blood mononuclear cells (PBMCs), obtained when the disease was refractory, from a patient treated with antithyroid drugs. The chain employs TRBV2 and TRBJ2-2, with 14 bases aligning to TRBD2. The TCR was taken from a female donor with Graves disease. Written as DNA, the CDR3 is TGTGCCAGCAGCCAGACTAGCGGGAGGGTCACCGGGGAGCTGTTTTTT. It encodes CASSQTSGRVTGELFF.